The 9 T cell receptor beta chains reported below all come from one sample, sequenced in a study of response to subunit inactivated influenza vaccine. One entry per CDR3 protein, called by TCRdb with MiXCR from the RT-PCR reads. The sample has hundreds of thousands of distinct CDR3 sequences; about a fifth are singletons. The sample here was PBMCs from blood, taken 5 to 6 days after vaccination. All receptors come from a man over 45 who received an inactivated influenza vaccine.

The sample holds a few counts of this clonotype. This sequence joins TRBV24-1 and TRBJ1-5, with TRBD1 as a possible D gene (6 bases). V lost 2 bases to trimming and J lost 2 bases, with 12 bases between them. Germline lookup yields CDR1 KGHDR and CDR2 SFDVKD. CDR3 length equals 16 residues. CDR3 protein: CATSDSQGSGNQPQHF. The CDR3 DNA follows: TGTGCCACCAGTGATTCCCAGGGGTCGGGCAATCAGCCCCAGCATTTT.

This chain uses TRBV6-1 with TRBJ2-3, with D unresolved. Looked up from germline, CDR1 is MNHNS and CDR2 is SASEGT. This CDR3 spans 15 amino acids. With 4 bases removed from V and 0 bases from J, the gap between germline ends came to 11 bases. CDR3 protein: CASSVGPSSTDTQYF. CDR3 nucleotides: TGTGCCAGCAGTGTCGGACCGTCTAGCACAGATACGCAGTATTTT.

The V and J genes are TRBV20-1 and TRBJ2-3; 12 nucleotides align to TRBD1. The CDR3 extends over 16 amino acids. CDR1 is DFQATT and CDR2 is SNEGSKA in the germline V gene (reference sequence). The J segment lost 4 bases and the V segment lost 6 bases, leaving 11 bases of the junction unmatched. The CDR3 loop reads CSAEDRDRGPSDTQYF. The DNA for the CDR3 is TGCAGTGCCGAAGACCGGGACAGGGGGCCATCAGATACGCAGTATTTT.

The chain recombines TRBV29-1 with TRBJ1-2; a possible D gene is TRBD1 (5 bases). CDR1 SQVTM and CDR2 ANQGSEA come from the germline V gene. Trimming left V 0 bases short and J 8 bases short, with 10 bases between. The CDR3 consists of 12 residues. DNA for the CDR3: TGCAGCGTTGAAGATCGCAGGGCGGGCTACACCTTC. Translating gives CSVEDRRAGYTF.

This clonotype was seen only a few times. J is TRBJ2-1 and V is TRBV9; D is undetermined. Germline CDR1 and CDR2: SGDLS and YYNGEE. Trimming removed 0 bases from V and 7 bases from J, with 11 bases in between. The CDR3 has 14 residues. CDR3 sequence (DNA): TGTGCCAGCAGCGTAGAGGTATTGAAAAATGAGCAGTTCTTC. This translates into CASSVEVLKNEQFF.

This clonotype has a count of ten or more. V is TRBV12-3 or TRBV12-4 and J is TRBJ1-1; D remains unclear. The CDR3 runs 14 residues. The V gene lost 3 bases and the J gene lost 2 bases, with 10 bases spanning the gap. Here the CDR3 reads CASSFFHSNTEAFF. Here the CDR3 DNA reads TGTGCCAGCAGTTTTTTTCACAGCAACACTGAAGCTTTCTTT.

This clonotype was seen only a few times. J is TRBJ2-7 and V is TRBV25-1; D not resolved. The CDR3 runs to 15 residues. Germline CDR1 and CDR2: MGHDK and SYGVNS. Trimming cost V 1 base and J 3 bases, with 13 bases left between them. CDR3 in DNA: TGTGCCAGCAGTGAATCAGGCATCTTGGGCTACGAGCAGTACTTC. Translated: CASSESGILGYEQYF.

This clonotype was seen at least ten times. The chain carries TRBV12-3 or TRBV12-4 and TRBJ1-2, with TRBD1 matching 7 bases. V was pared by 10 bases and J by 7 bases, with 9 bases of the junction left unmatched. This CDR3 contains 12 residues. The CDR3 loop reads CATRTGPGGYTF. The CDR3 DNA follows: TGTGCCACCAGGACAGGCCCGGGTGGCTACACCTTC.

The chain recombines TRBV7-8 with TRBJ2-3, with 12 bases lining up with TRBD2. In germline, CDR1 is SGHVS, CDR2 FQNEAQ. With 2 bases clipped from V and 5 bases from J, the junction kept 8 bases outside the gene matches. CDR3 size: 17 residues. CDR3 amino acids: CASSLSRLAGVKDTQYF. The CDR3 DNA reads as TGTGCCAGCAGCTTATCCCGACTAGCGGGAGTAAAAGATACGCAGTATTTT. The whole variable domain, filled in from reference TRBV7-8 and TRBJ2-3, reads GAGVSQSPRYKVAKRGQDVALRCDPISGHVSLFWYQQALGQGPEFLTYFQNEAQLDKSGLPSDRFFAERPEGSVSTLKIQRTQQEDSAVYLCASSLSRLAGVKDTQYFGPGTRLTVL.